Listed below are T cell receptor beta chains from one sample, sequenced in a study of blood T cell repertoires in COVID-19. Clones were read by immunoSEQ multiplex PCR, and TCRdb kept only the in-frame ones, dropping some. The sample shows approximately 89,000 clones, 70% to 90% of them seen only once. Sequencing used peripheral blood. These receptors all stem from a man in his 70s with acute or convalescent COVID-19. Both conserved end residues are part of each CDR3. A D gene is named only where the DNA matches it firmly. Clone sizes are given selectively: once, few, many, or a class where the clone is expanded.

CDR3 | DNA | V | D | J | size
CASSWGTSGGRSSYNEQFF | TGCGCCAGCAGCTGGGGGACTAGCGGGGGCCGAAGCTCCTACAATGAGCAGTTCTTC | TRBV5-1 | TRBD2 | TRBJ2-1 | -
CASSIDTATNEKLFF | TGTGCCAGTAGTATCGACACCGCAACTAATGAAAAACTGTTTTTT | TRBV19 | - | TRBJ1-4 | -
CASSEQLLAGGSNTGELFF | TGTGCCAGCAGTGAACAATTACTAGCGGGGGGCTCGAACACCGGGGAGCTGTTTTTT | TRBV2 | TRBD2 | TRBJ2-2 | -
CASSPGALDTEPQETQYF | TGTGCCAGCAGCCCAGGGGCCCTGGACACCGAACCTCAAGAGACCCAGTACTTC | TRBV13 | - | TRBJ2-5 | -
CASSLEAGETDTQYF | TGTGCCAGCAGTTTAGAGGCGGGGGAAACAGATACGCAGTATTTT | TRBV6-5 | TRBD2 | TRBJ2-3 | once
CAIQTDAHFYGYTF | TGTGCCATACAAACAGACGCTCACTTCTATGGCTACACCTTC | TRBV28 | - | TRBJ1-2 | -
CASSTGQGGPEAFF | TGCGCCAGCAGCACAGGACAGGGGGGCCCTGAAGCTTTCTTT | TRBV5-1 | TRBD1 | TRBJ1-1 | -
CASGLAQTPDTQYF | TGTGCTAGTGGTTTGGCACAAACCCCAGATACGCAGTATTTT | TRBV12-5 | - | TRBJ2-3 | -
CASSLEGQGGSYNSPLHF | TGTGCCAGCAGCTTGGAAGGGCAGGGCGGCTCCTATAATTCACCCCTCCACTTT | TRBV5-6 | - | TRBJ1-6 | medium-sized
CASSEEGDRPNYGYTF | TGTGCCAGCAGTGAAGAAGGGGACAGGCCTAACTATGGCTACACCTTC | TRBV6-1 | TRBD1 | TRBJ1-2 | -
CASSSRTSHNEQFF | TGTGCCAGCAGCTCTCGGACTAGCCACAATGAGCAGTTCTTC | TRBV7-9 | TRBD2 | TRBJ2-1 | -